These T cell receptor beta chains were read from a single sample in a study of cytomegalovirus exposure and HLA in healthy donors. Sequencing used immunoSEQ multiplex PCR; TCRdb keeps in-frame clones, though not all of them. The repertoire holds around 120,000 clones, with about three quarters as singletons. Sample: PBMCs. These receptors were collected from a woman aged 40 to 55 in good health and CMV-seropositive. The CDR3 runs from the conserved cysteine through the conserved F or W. Each record gives: V gene, clone size, J gene, D gene, CDR3 protein, CDR3 DNA. The D gene is left open where the match is weak. Clone size is shown for a subset of rows, as once, few, many or a class of expanded clone.

v_gene: TRBV6-6
abundance: .
j_gene: TRBJ2-2
d_gene: .
CDR3aa: CASSYAGVGTGELFF
CDR3nt: TGTGCCAGCAGCTACGCAGGGGTGGGCACCGGGGAGCTGTTTTTT

v_gene: TRBV11-2
abundance: .
j_gene: TRBJ1-5
d_gene: .
CDR3aa: CASSLLGGGQPQHF
CDR3nt: TGTGCCAGCAGCTTACTTGGGGGGGGACAGCCCCAGCATTTT

v_gene: TRBV7-2
abundance: .
j_gene: TRBJ2-7
d_gene: TRBD1
CDR3aa: CASSSGTGFLEQYF
CDR3nt: TGTGCCAGCAGCTCCGGGACAGGGTTCCTCGAGCAGTACTTC

v_gene: TRBV13
abundance: once
j_gene: TRBJ2-7
d_gene: TRBD2
CDR3aa: CASSLATGLAGYEQYF
CDR3nt: TGTGCCAGCAGCTTAGCAACGGGACTAGCGGGATACGAGCAGTACTTC

v_gene: TRBV15
abundance: .
j_gene: TRBJ2-7
d_gene: TRBD1
CDR3aa: CATSINRGSYEQYF
CDR3nt: TGTGCCACCAGCATCAACAGGGGCTCCTACGAGCAGTACTTC

v_gene: TRBV6-5
abundance: few
j_gene: TRBJ1-1
d_gene: .
CDR3aa: CASSYSSTEAFF
CDR3nt: TGTGCCAGCAGTTACTCGAGCACTGAAGCTTTCTTT

v_gene: TRBV7-8
abundance: .
j_gene: TRBJ2-7
d_gene: .
CDR3aa: CASSLAQAVPEQYF
CDR3nt: TGTGCCAGCAGCTTAGCGCAGGCCGTCCCCGAGCAGTACTTC

v_gene: TRBV7-8
abundance: .
j_gene: TRBJ2-3
d_gene: .
CDR3aa: CASSFSGDTQYF
CDR3nt: TGTGCCAGCAGTTTCTCGGGAGATACGCAGTATTTT

v_gene: TRBV19
abundance: .
j_gene: TRBJ1-1
d_gene: .
CDR3aa: CASSFALNTEAFF
CDR3nt: TGTGCCAGTAGTTTCGCGTTGAACACTGAAGCTTTCTTT

v_gene: TRBV11-2
abundance: .
j_gene: TRBJ2-1
d_gene: .
CDR3aa: CASSPNNEQFF
CDR3nt: TGTGCCAGCAGCCCAAACAATGAGCAGTTCTTC

v_gene: TRBV10-1
abundance: once
j_gene: TRBJ2-5
d_gene: .
CDR3aa: CASSDRAGQETQYF
CDR3nt: TGCGCCAGCAGTGACAGGGCTGGGCAAGAGACCCAGTACTTC

v_gene: TRBV7-2
abundance: .
j_gene: TRBJ2-4
d_gene: .
CDR3aa: CASSLDSGKNIQYF
CDR3nt: TGTGCCAGCAGCTTAGATTCAGGGAAAAACATTCAGTACTTC

v_gene: TRBV6-1
abundance: once
j_gene: TRBJ1-2
d_gene: .
CDR3aa: CASSEELVGLDLFNYGYTF
CDR3nt: TGTGCCAGCAGTGAAGAACTAGTAGGCCTAGACCTCTTTAACTATGGCTACACCTTC

v_gene: TRBV19
abundance: .
j_gene: TRBJ1-2
d_gene: .
CDR3aa: CASSPLTGFYGYTF
CDR3nt: TGTGCCAGTAGTCCTCTCACAGGGTTCTATGGCTACACCTTC

v_gene: TRBV10-3
abundance: .
j_gene: TRBJ1-5
d_gene: TRBD1
CDR3aa: CAVWTGQENQPQHF
CDR3nt: TGTGCCGTCTGGACAGGCCAAGAAAATCAGCCCCAGCATTTT

v_gene: TRBV2
abundance: once
j_gene: TRBJ1-1
d_gene: TRBD1
CDR3aa: CASRGGQGGVEAFF
CDR3nt: TGTGCCAGCAGAGGAGGACAGGGTGGTGTTGAAGCTTTCTTT

v_gene: TRBV2
abundance: once
j_gene: TRBJ2-4
d_gene: .
CDR3aa: CASSEVTLAKNIQYF
CDR3nt: TGTGCCAGCAGTGAAGTTACTCTAGCCAAAAACATTCAGTACTTC

v_gene: TRBV7-2
abundance: .
j_gene: TRBJ1-6
d_gene: .
CDR3aa: CASSLEGQGGSPLHF
CDR3nt: TGTGCCAGCAGCTTAGAAGGGCAGGGTGGCTCACCCCTCCACTTT

v_gene: TRBV30
abundance: .
j_gene: TRBJ2-7
d_gene: TRBD1
CDR3aa: CAWSSGTGPYEQYF
CDR3nt: TGTGCCTGGTCGTCCGGGACAGGGCCCTACGAGCAGTACTTC

v_gene: TRBV30
abundance: .
j_gene: TRBJ2-7
d_gene: .
CDR3aa: CAWKGGNRPYEQYF
CDR3nt: TGTGCCTGGAAGGGGGGGAATCGCCCCTACGAGCAGTACTTC

v_gene: TRBV29-1
abundance: .
j_gene: TRBJ1-2
d_gene: .
CDR3aa: CSVKQGIEYGYTF
CDR3nt: TGCAGCGTTAAACAGGGAATTGAGTATGGCTACACCTTC

v_gene: TRBV4-1
abundance: once
j_gene: TRBJ1-3
d_gene: .
CDR3aa: CASSQPTGTGNTIYF
CDR3nt: TGCGCCAGCAGCCAACCTACAGGGACTGGAAACACCATATATTTT

v_gene: TRBV7-9
abundance: .
j_gene: TRBJ1-5
d_gene: .
CDR3aa: CASSLAAGQPQHF
CDR3nt: TGTGCCAGCAGCTTAGCGGCGGGTCAGCCCCAGCATTTT

v_gene: TRBV5-1
abundance: .
j_gene: TRBJ2-3
d_gene: TRBD2
CDR3aa: CASSLARLAGGSTDTQYF
CDR3nt: TGCGCCAGCAGCTTGGCTCGACTAGCGGGGGGCAGCACAGATACGCAGTATTTT

v_gene: TRBV5-6
abundance: .
j_gene: TRBJ1-1
d_gene: .
CDR3aa: CASSLARAKYTEAFF
CDR3nt: TGTGCCAGCAGCTTGGCCAGGGCAAAATACACTGAAGCTTTCTTT

v_gene: TRBV4-1
abundance: .
j_gene: TRBJ1-1
d_gene: .
CDR3aa: CASSQDGIWTEAFF
CDR3nt: TGCGCCAGCAGCCAAGACGGGATCTGGACTGAAGCTTTCTTT

v_gene: TRBV7-9
abundance: .
j_gene: TRBJ2-7
d_gene: .
CDR3aa: CASSPPASLEQYF
CDR3nt: TGTGCCAGCAGCCCCCCGGCTAGTCTCGAGCAGTACTTC

v_gene: TRBV27
abundance: .
j_gene: TRBJ2-1
d_gene: .
CDR3aa: CASSLSGLASNEQFF
CDR3nt: TGTGCCAGCAGTTTATCTGGCCTAGCGAGCAATGAGCAGTTCTTC

v_gene: TRBV11-1
abundance: .
j_gene: TRBJ1-1
d_gene: TRBD1
CDR3aa: CASSLGRGRTEAFF
CDR3nt: TGTGCCAGCAGCTTAGGCAGGGGGCGTACTGAAGCTTTCTTT

v_gene: TRBV7-9
abundance: .
j_gene: TRBJ2-1
d_gene: .
CDR3aa: CASSSPTDEQFF
CDR3nt: TGTGCCAGCAGCTCACCGACAGATGAGCAGTTCTTC

v_gene: TRBV6-1
abundance: .
j_gene: TRBJ1-5
d_gene: .
CDR3aa: CASGRGNQPQHF
CDR3nt: TGTGCCAGCGGGCGGGGAAATCAGCCCCAGCATTTT

v_gene: TRBV4-2
abundance: .
j_gene: TRBJ1-4
d_gene: TRBD1
CDR3aa: CASSPTTGLELFF
CDR3nt: TGTGCCAGCAGCCCAACGACAGGGTTAGAACTGTTTTTT

v_gene: TRBV2
abundance: .
j_gene: TRBJ1-1
d_gene: TRBD1
CDR3aa: CASKIQGMLDTEAFF
CDR3nt: TGTGCCAGCAAGATACAGGGGATGTTGGACACTGAAGCTTTCTTT

v_gene: TRBV7-2
abundance: .
j_gene: TRBJ1-5
d_gene: TRBD1
CDR3aa: CASSSGQGTQPQHF
CDR3nt: TGTGCCAGCAGCTCCGGACAGGGGACGCAGCCCCAGCATTTT

v_gene: TRBV5-5
abundance: .
j_gene: TRBJ1-2
d_gene: TRBD1
CDR3aa: CASSSGGQGFYGYTF
CDR3nt: TGTGCCAGCAGCTCCGGCGGACAGGGGTTTTATGGCTACACCTTC

v_gene: TRBV9
abundance: once
j_gene: TRBJ1-1
d_gene: .
CDR3aa: CASSVPNPPQGGDLTNTEAFF
CDR3nt: TGTGCCAGCAGCGTACCAAACCCCCCGCAGGGTGGGGATCTTACGAACACTGAAGCTTTCTTT

v_gene: TRBV10-3
abundance: .
j_gene: TRBJ2-7
d_gene: TRBD1
CDR3aa: CAMARDRGTYEQYF
CDR3nt: TGTGCCATGGCCCGGGACAGGGGAACCTACGAGCAGTACTTC

v_gene: TRBV7-2
abundance: few
j_gene: TRBJ1-4
d_gene: TRBD1
CDR3aa: CASSLSRGPNEKLFF
CDR3nt: TGTGCCAGCAGCTTAAGTAGGGGGCCTAATGAAAAACTGTTTTTT

v_gene: TRBV7-9
abundance: once
j_gene: TRBJ1-4
d_gene: TRBD1
CDR3aa: CASSLVDRGQEKLFF
CDR3nt: TGTGCCAGCAGCTTAGTGGACAGGGGGCAGGAAAAACTGTTTTTT

v_gene: TRBV7-9
abundance: .
j_gene: TRBJ1-1
d_gene: .
CDR3aa: CASSSNRVNTEAFF
CDR3nt: TGTGCCAGCAGCTCCAACAGGGTGAACACTGAAGCTTTCTTT

v_gene: TRBV2
abundance: .
j_gene: TRBJ1-1
d_gene: .
CDR3aa: CASSGGGRENTEAFF
CDR3nt: TGTGCCAGCAGTGGCGGGGGGAGGGAGAACACTGAAGCTTTCTTT

v_gene: TRBV5-1
abundance: .
j_gene: TRBJ2-7
d_gene: .
CDR3aa: CASTDSSYEQYF
CDR3nt: TGCGCCAGCACCGACAGTTCCTACGAGCAGTACTTC